These 6 T cell receptor beta chains originate from one sample sequenced in a study of blood T cell repertoires in COVID-19 (dated by TCRdb to the early 2020s). Libraries were made using the immunoSEQ multiplex PCR assay. TCRdb provides this immuneACCESS table in a form limited to in-frame rearrangements. Some clones are lacking; in checked studies, under half of them reflect an unresolved V gene, and why the rest are absent is not known. This sample gives under 150,000 clones in total; more than 80% of them show up just once. Around 8.5% of the sample lies in the top ten. Sequences were obtained from peripheral blood. The receptors here all came from a woman aged 40 to 50 with acute or convalescent COVID-19.

As for this clone: Other DNA variants within this sample encode the same CDR3. This chain connects TRBV6-5 to TRBJ2-7; D might be TRBD2 (6 bases). Germline values: CDR1 MNHEY, CDR2 SVGAGI. V lost 2 bases and J lost 1, with 6 bases in between. The CDR3 totals 13 residues. CDR3 in DNA: TGTGCCAGCAGTTACGCGGGGTCCTACGAGCAGTACTTC. Encoded protein: CASSYAGSYEQYF.

The V call is TRBV30, the J call TRBJ1-6; TRBD1 matches at 11 bases. CDR1 is GTSNPN, CDR2 SVGIG, per germline (reference sequence). The CDR3 totals 13 residues. Trimming took 5 bases from V and 9 from J; bases not matched to a gene: 3. The CDR3 region has the DNA TGTGCCTGGCGCGGGACAGGGGGTTCACCCCTCCACTTT. As protein: CAWRGTGGSPLHF.

The chain employs TRBV5-1 and TRBJ1-1, with D perhaps matching TRBD1 (6 bases). Per the germline V gene, CDR1 is SGHRS and CDR2 is YFSETQ. V was pared by 6 bases and J by 1 base, with 10 bases between. The CDR3 runs 13 residues. The CDR3 DNA is TGCGCCAGCAACCCGGGACAGAACACTGAAGCTTTCTTT. Amino acid sequence: CASNPGQNTEAFF.

The rearrangement uses TRBV18 and TRBJ1-6, with D tentatively TRBD1 (6 bases). The germline V gene encodes CDR1 KGHSH and CDR2 LQKENI. The CDR3 is 16 amino acids. Trimming took off 3 bases at V and 10 bases at J, with 19 bases between the two ends. CDR3 sequence (DNA): TGTGCCAGCTCACCCTCACAGGGCCAGATAGGATCACCCCTCCACTTT. Translating gives CASSPSQGQIGSPLHF. Supplemented by reference TRBV18 and TRBJ1-6, the full variable domain reads NAGVMQNPRHLVRRRGQEARLRCSPMKGHSHVYWYRQLPEEGLKFMVYLQKENIIDESGMPKERFSAEFPKEGPSILRIQQVVRGDSAAYFCASSPSQGQIGSPLHFGNGTRLTVT.

The chain is built from TRBV5-1 and TRBJ1-1; 10 positions match TRBD1. This CDR3 is built from 15 residues. Unmatched junction bases numbered 5, after V lost 0 bases and J lost 6 bases. CDR1 SGHRS and CDR2 YFSETQ come from the germline V gene. The DNA of the CDR3 is TGCGCCAGCAGCTTGGGAGGGACAGGGGCCGCTGAAGCTTTCTTT. As protein: CASSLGGTGAAEAFF.

The chain has TRBV9 and TRBJ1-2; D perhaps matches TRBD1 (5 bases). Germline V gives CDR1 SGDLS, CDR2 YYNGEE. The CDR3 runs to 15 residues. Trimming pared 0 bases from V and 3 bases from J, leaving 12 bases between. The DNA for the CDR3 is TGTGCCAGCAGCGTAGATCAAGGGGACTACTATGGCTACACCTTC. It specifies CASSVDQGDYYGYTF.